This T cell receptor (beta chain) is from a study of cytomegalovirus exposure and HLA in healthy donors. V shed 0 bases and J 5 bases; nucleotides not matched to a gene: 10. CDR3 size: 17 residues. Germline CDR1 is SGHAT and CDR2 is FQNNGV. Method: immunoSEQ multiplex PCR; TCRdb's copy keeps in-frame clones and lacks some. The repertoire holds roughly 250,000 clones, with approximately 84% as singletons. The sequence was collected from a woman aged 25 to 45 in good health and CMV-seropositive. Sequenced sample: PBMCs. The chain links TRBV11-2 to TRBJ1-3, with TRBD1 identical over 7 bases. The CDR3 is CASSLDIQGGIRNTIYF. The CDR3 nucleotides read TGTGCCAGCAGCTTAGATATCCAGGGGGGTATTCGAAACACCATATATTTT.